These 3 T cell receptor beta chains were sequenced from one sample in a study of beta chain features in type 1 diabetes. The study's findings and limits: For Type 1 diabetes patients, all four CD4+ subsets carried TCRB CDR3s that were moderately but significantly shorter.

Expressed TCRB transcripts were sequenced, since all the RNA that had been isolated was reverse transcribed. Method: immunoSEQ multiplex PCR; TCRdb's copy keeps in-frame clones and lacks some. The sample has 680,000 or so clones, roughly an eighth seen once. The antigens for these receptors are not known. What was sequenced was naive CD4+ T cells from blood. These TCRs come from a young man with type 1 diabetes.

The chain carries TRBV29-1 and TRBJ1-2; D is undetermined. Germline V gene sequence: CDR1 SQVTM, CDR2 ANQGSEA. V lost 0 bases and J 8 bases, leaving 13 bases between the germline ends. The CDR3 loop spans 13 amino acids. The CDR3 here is CSVEDRRETGYTF. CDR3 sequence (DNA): TGCAGCGTTGAAGATCGGCGGGAGACAGGCTACACCTTC.

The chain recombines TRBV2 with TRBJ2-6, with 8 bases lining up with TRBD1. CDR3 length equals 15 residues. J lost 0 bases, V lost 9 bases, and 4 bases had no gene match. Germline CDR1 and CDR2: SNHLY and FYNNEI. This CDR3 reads CARDRGFSGANVLTF. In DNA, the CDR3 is TGTGCCAGAGACAGGGGTTTCTCTGGGGCCAACGTCCTGACTTTC.

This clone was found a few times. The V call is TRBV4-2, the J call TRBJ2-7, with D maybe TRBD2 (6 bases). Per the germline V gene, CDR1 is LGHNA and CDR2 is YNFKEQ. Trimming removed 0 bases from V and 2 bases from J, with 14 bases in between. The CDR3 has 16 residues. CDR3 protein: CASSQDNGGKPYEQYF. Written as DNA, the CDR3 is TGTGCCAGCAGCCAAGATAACGGGGGAAAACCCTACGAGCAGTACTTC.